This T cell receptor (beta chain) appears in the sequencing data of a study of PD-1 blockade in classical Hodgkin lymphoma (dated by TCRdb to 2020 to 2022). For the wider study: Nivolumab dosing was 3 mg/kg intravenously every 2 weeks, continuing until either disease progression or unacceptable toxicity. The study used TCR beta sequencing and CyTOF to define a peripheral blood immune signature of response to PD-1 blockade in classical Hodgkin lymphoma.

Genomic DNA was extracted with the Qiagen DNeasy kit from unsorted PBMCs and from negatively selected CD4+ and CD8+ fractions. TCR beta CDR3 regions were subjected to amplification by immunoSEQ multiplex PCR with primers that anneal to V and J segments. Amplification bias was minimized using a synthetic immune receptor repertoire, and residual bias was removed computationally after sequencing. Turning to the authors' computational methods: Custom Python scripts were used to quantify repertoire diversity as the Shannon entropy index. Unsorted, CD4+ and CD8+ repertoires were analyzed separately, except for combined analyses in which CD4+ and CD8+ sequences were merged in silico. Clonal expansion was defined as a frequency increase of at least 2-fold after treatment compared with C1D1, and clones undetected at baseline were assigned a pseudocount of 0.5. Singleton clones were defined as clones with 0 or 1 copy at C1D1, and non-singleton clones were defined as clones with 2 or more copies. Clones expanded in unsorted samples were annotated as CD4+, CD8+ or unknown by matching protein sequences in sorted samples from the same patient. Wilcoxon tests on paired samples were used to test diversity changes from C1D1 to C4D1. TCRdb provides this immuneACCESS table in a form limited to in-frame rearrangements. Some clones are lacking; in checked studies, under half of them reflect an unresolved V gene, and why the rest are absent is not known. Clone size and the V and J calls come from that table; the DNA yielded D and trimming. The sample yields fewer than 5,000 clones; roughly 70% were counted once. The ten top clones hold 28% of the sample.

Beyond this particular receptor, the publication reports: The study covered only a single clinical trial cohort, and the causes of the repertoire differences, possibly disease activity or prior therapy, were still not defined. A significant rise by C4D1 was seen in CD4+ but not CD8+ TCR diversity (p=0.0027 vs p=0.16), with the rise being most apparent in complete responders (p=0.02). Lower diversity was seen in patients whose nivolumab began less than 1 year after ASCT, and these patients were left out of later analyses so that immune reconstitution would not confound the results. Baseline TCR diversity was reported as lower in newly diagnosed patients than in healthy donors, and lower still in relapsed/refractory patients. Trial patients with a complete response had baseline diversity similar to that of newly diagnosed patients, while partial responders and progressors had significantly lower diversity.

Explained via the paper, the time point label denotes: cycle 4 day 1 (C4D1), after 6 weeks of nivolumab. Every trial patient had relapsed after autologous stem cell transplantation, and cohorts A, B and C differed in prior brentuximab vedotin exposure. The trial cohort comprised some 60 patients with relapsed/refractory classical Hodgkin lymphoma whose best overall responses were complete response, partial response or progressive disease. In the multi-cohort phase II CheckMate 205 trial, trial patients received single-agent nivolumab. An independent review committee assessed best overall response by applying the 2007 International Working Group response criteria. Trial PBMCs were collected immediately before nivolumab initiation (C1D1) and during therapy at cycle 2 day 1 and cycle 4 day 1. Peripheral blood was collected in 8 mL Vacutainer Cell Preparation Tubes, from which PBMCs were isolated by centrifugation and then cryopreserved.

On this clone itself: This receptor's antigen is unknown. No qualities accompany the bases; no much larger clone lies one base away.

Taken from the germline V gene, the CDR1 and CDR2 loops are MDHEN and SYDVKM. V and J lose 5 bases and 0 bases, and a span of 11 bases separates them. The CDR3 has 15 amino acids, counting the end cysteine and phenylalanine. Only CDR3 DNA remains: 45 bases, in frame from the first base. The clonotype originates from a human donor with classical Hodgkin lymphoma. The specimen was peripheral blood mononuclear cells (PBMCs), collected before the fourth cycle of nivolumab. Rearrangement joined TRBV28 to TRBJ1-3; the best D guess is TRBD1, with 5 bases matching. The CDR3 region has the sequence CASSRRQFSGNTIYF. The DNA sequence is as follows: TGTGCCAGCAGTCGCCGACAGTTCTCTGGAAACACCATATATTTT.